This T cell receptor (beta chain) appears in the sequencing data of a study of shared clonotypes between healthy human individuals. Study-level background: There were three CD4 naive, three CD4 memory, two CD8 naive and one CD8 memory plates per donor.

The input for sorted-subset replicate PCRs was around 0.2 ug DNA, about 29,000 T cell genomes. Profiling relied on immunoSEQ multiplex PCR, and the TCRdb table lists in-frame clones only, not all of them. The sample yields 600,000 to 750,000 clones, approximately 75% seen once. The CDR3 runs to 14 residues. V was clipped by 4 bases and J by 0 bases, with 9 bases between them. Germline V lookup: CDR1 SGHNT, CDR2 YENEEA. Study results and caveats: It was observed that approximately 5% of naive CD4 clonotypes were shared across several donors. On the whole, naive subsets had larger estimated richness than memory subsets had.

About this clone: The antigen is undetermined.

The clonotype was recovered from a woman in her twenties or thirties in good health. The specimen sequenced was memory CD4+ T cells sorted from blood. Described subset: CD45RA-negative fraction. V and J are TRBV11-3 and TRBJ1-1, with unresolved D. As DNA, the CDR3 is TGTGCCAGCAGCTCGCTAACCTTGAACACTGAAGCTTTCTTT. This translates into CASSSLTLNTEAFF.